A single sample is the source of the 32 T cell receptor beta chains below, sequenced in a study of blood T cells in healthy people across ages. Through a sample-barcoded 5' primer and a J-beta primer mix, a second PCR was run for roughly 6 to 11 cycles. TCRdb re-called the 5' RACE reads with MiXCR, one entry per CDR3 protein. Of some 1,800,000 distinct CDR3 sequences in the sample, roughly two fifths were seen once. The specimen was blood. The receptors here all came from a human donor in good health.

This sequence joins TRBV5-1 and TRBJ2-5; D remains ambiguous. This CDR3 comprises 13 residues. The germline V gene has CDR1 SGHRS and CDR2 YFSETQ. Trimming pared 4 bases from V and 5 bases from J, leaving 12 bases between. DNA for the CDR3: TGCGCCAGCAGCCTCCAGGCTTCGGAGACCCAGTACTTC. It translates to CASSLQASETQYF.

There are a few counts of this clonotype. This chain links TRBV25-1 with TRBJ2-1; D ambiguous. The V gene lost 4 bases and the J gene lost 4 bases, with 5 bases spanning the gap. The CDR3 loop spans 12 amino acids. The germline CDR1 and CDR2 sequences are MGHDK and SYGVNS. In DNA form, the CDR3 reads TGTGCCAGCAGTGCGCCTTACAATGAGCAGTTCTTC. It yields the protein CASSAPYNEQFF.

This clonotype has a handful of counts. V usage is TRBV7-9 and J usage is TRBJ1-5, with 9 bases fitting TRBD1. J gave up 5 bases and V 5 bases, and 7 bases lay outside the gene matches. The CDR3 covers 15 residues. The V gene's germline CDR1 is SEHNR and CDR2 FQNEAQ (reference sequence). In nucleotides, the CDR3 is TGTGCCAGCAGCCCAACAGGGGGCGGGTATCAGCCCCAGCATTTT. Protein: CASSPTGGGYQPQHF.

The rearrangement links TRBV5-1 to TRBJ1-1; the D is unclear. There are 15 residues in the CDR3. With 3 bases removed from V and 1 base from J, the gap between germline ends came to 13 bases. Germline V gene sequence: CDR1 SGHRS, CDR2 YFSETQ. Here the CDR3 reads CASSSGGSGNTEAFF. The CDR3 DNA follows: TGCGCCAGCAGCTCAGGAGGGAGTGGGAACACTGAAGCTTTCTTT.

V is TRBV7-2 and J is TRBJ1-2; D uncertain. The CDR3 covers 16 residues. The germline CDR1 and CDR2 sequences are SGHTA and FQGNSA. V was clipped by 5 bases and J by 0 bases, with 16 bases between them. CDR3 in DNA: TGTGCCAGCAGCCTGTTAGGAGGGCCTACTAACTATGGCTACACCTTC. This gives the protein CASSLLGGPTNYGYTF.

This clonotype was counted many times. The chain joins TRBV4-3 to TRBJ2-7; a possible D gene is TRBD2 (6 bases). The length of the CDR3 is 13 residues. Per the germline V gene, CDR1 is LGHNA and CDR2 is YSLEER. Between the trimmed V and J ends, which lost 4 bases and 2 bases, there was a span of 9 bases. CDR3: CASSPGLPYEQYF. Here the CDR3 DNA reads TGCGCCAGCAGCCCCGGACTACCCTACGAGCAGTACTTC.

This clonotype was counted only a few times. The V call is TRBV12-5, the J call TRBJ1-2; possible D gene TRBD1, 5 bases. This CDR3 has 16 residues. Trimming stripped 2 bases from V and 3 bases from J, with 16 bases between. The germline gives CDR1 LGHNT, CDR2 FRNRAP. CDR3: CASGLNVVGTDYGYTF. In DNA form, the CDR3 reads TGTGCTAGTGGTTTGAACGTGGTAGGGACTGACTATGGCTACACCTTC.

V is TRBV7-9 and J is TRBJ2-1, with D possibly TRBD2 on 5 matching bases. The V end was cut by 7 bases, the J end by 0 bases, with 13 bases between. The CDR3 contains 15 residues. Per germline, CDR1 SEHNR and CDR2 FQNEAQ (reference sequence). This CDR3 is CASTPGWSSYNEQFF. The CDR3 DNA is TGTGCCAGCACCCCGGGATGGAGCTCCTACAATGAGCAGTTCTTC. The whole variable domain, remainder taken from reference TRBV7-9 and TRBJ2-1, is DTGVSQNPRHKITKRGQNVTFRCDPISEHNRLYWYRQTLGQGPEFLTYFQNEAQLEKSRLLSDRFSAERPKGSFSTLEIQRTEQGDSAMYLCASTPGWSSYNEQFFGPGTRLTVL.

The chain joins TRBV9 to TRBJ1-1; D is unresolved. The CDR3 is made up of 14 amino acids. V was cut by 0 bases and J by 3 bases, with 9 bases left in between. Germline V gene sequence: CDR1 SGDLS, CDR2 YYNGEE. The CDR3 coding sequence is TGTGCCAGCAGCGTAGGGCCGGGATACACTGAAGCTTTCTTT. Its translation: CASSVGPGYTEAFF.

DNA of the CDR3: TGTGCCAGCAGCTTAGGAGGGTATAGCGGGGAGACCCAGTACTTC. Amino acids: CASSLGGYSGETQYF. The chain is built from TRBV7-2 and TRBJ2-5; 7 positions agree with TRBD2. The trim removed 1 base at V and 5 bases at J, leaving 7 bases unmatched. The CDR3 runs 15 residues. Germline V gene sequence: CDR1 SGHTA, CDR2 FQGNSA.

The CDR3 reads CASSLVQGFGNEQFF. CDR3 nucleotides: TGTGCCAGCAGCTTAGTGCAGGGTTTCGGCAATGAGCAGTTCTTC. V gene TRBV7-2 combines with J gene TRBJ2-1; tentative D call: TRBD1 (5 bases). From germline, CDR1 is SGHTA and CDR2 FQGNSA. V lost 1 base and J 6 bases, leaving 13 bases between the germline ends. The CDR3 extends over 15 amino acids. The full variable domain, with the rest looked up from reference TRBV7-2 and TRBJ2-1, is GAGVSQSPSNKVTEKGKDVELRCDPISGHTALYWYRQSLGQGLEFLIYFQGNSAPDKSGLPSDRFSAERTGGSVSTLTIQRTQQEDSAVYLCASSLVQGFGNEQFFGPGTRLTVL.

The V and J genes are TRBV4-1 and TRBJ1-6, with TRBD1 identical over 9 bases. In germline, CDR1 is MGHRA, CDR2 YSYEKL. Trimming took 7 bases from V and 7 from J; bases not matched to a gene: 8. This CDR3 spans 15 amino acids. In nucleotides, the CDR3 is TGCGCCAGCAAGGAGGGGACAGGGTGGAATTCACCCCTCCACTTT. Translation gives CASKEGTGWNSPLHF.

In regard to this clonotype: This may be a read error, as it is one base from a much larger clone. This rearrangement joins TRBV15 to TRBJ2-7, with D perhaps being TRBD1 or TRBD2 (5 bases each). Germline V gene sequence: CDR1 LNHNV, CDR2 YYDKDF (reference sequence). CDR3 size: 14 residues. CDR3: CAASRGDFSYEQYF. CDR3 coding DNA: TGTGCCGCCAGCAGAGGGGATTTCTCCTACGAGCAGTACTTC. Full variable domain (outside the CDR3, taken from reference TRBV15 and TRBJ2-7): DAMVIQNPRYQVTQFGKPVTLSCSQTLNHNVMYWYQQKSSQAPKLLFHYYDKDFNNEADTPDNFQSRRPNTSFCFLDIRSPGLGDTAMYLCAASRGDFSYEQYFGPGTRLTVT.

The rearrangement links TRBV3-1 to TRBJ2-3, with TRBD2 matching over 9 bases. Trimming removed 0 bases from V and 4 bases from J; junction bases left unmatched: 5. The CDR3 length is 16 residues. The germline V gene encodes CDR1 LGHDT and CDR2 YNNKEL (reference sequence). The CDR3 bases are TGTGCCAGCAGCCAAGATGCTACTAGCGGGTCAGATACGCAGTATTTT. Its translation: CASSQDATSGSDTQYF.

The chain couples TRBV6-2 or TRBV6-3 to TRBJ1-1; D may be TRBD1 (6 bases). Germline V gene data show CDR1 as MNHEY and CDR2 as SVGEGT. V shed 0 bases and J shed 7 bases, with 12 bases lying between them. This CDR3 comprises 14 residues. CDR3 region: CASSYSGAGVEAFF. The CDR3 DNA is TGTGCCAGCAGTTACTCGGGGGCTGGGGTTGAAGCTTTCTTT.

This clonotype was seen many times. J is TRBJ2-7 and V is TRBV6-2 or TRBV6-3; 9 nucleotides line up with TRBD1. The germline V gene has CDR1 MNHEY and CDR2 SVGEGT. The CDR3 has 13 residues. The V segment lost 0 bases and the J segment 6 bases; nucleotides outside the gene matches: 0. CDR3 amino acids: CASSYSDRGEQYF. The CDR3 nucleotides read TGTGCCAGCAGTTACTCGGACAGGGGCGAGCAGTACTTC.

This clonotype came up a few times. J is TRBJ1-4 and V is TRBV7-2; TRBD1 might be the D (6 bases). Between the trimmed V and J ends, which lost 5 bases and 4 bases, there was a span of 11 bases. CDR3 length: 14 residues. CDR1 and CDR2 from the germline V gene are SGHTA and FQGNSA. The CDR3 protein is CASSTRTDNEKLFF. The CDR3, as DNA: TGTGCCAGCAGCACTCGGACAGATAATGAAAAACTGTTTTTT.

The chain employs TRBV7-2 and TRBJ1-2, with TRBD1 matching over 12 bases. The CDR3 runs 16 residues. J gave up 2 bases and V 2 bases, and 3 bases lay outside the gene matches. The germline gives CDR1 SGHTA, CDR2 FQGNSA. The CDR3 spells CASSLWGQGANYGYTF. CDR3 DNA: TGTGCCAGCAGCTTATGGGGACAGGGGGCGAACTATGGCTACACCTTC.

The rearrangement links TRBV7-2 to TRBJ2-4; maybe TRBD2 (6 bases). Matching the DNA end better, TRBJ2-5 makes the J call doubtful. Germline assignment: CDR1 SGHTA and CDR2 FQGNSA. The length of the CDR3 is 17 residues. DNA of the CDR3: TGTGCCAGCAGCTTAGCGACCCCCTTCCCTGGGGGGGAGACCCAGTACTTC. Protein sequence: CASSLATPFPGGETQYF.

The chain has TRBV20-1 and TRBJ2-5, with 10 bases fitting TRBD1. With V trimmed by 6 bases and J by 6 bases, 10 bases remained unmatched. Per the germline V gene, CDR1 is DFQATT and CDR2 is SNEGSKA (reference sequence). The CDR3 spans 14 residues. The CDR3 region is CSAPRDRGAKTQYF. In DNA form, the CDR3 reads TGCAGTGCCCCAAGGGACAGGGGCGCAAAGACCCAGTACTTC.

The DNA of the CDR3 is TGTGCCAGCAGCCATCTCCTAGCGGGGGAGAACGGAGAGCAGTACTTC. This gives the protein CASSHLLAGENGEQYF. The chain joins TRBV28 to TRBJ2-5, with TRBD2 identical over 10 bases. With 6 bases clipped from V and 11 bases from J, the junction kept 18 bases outside the gene matches. The germline CDR1 and CDR2 sequences are MDHEN and SYDVKM. This CDR3 is built from 16 residues.

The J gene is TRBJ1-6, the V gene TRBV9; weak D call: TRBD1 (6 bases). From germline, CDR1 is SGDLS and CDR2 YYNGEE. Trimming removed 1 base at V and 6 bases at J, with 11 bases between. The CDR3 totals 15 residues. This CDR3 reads CASSVFGQSNSPLHF. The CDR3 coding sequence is TGTGCCAGCAGCGTATTTGGACAGTCTAATTCACCCCTCCACTTT.

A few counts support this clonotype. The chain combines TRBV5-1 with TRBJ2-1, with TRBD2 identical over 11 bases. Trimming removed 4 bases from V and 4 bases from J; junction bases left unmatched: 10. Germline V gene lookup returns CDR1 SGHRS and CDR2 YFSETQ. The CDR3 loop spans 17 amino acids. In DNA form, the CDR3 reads TGCGCCAGCAGCGCTCTCTTAGCGGGGGGGGCATACAATGAGCAGTTCTTC. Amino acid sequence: CASSALLAGGAYNEQFF. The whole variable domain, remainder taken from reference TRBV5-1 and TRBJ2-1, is KAGVTQTPRYLIKTRGQQVTLSCSPISGHRSVSWYQQTPGQGLQFLFEYFSETQRNKGNFPGRFSGRQFSNSRSEMNVSTLELGDSALYLCASSALLAGGAYNEQFFGPGTRLTVL.

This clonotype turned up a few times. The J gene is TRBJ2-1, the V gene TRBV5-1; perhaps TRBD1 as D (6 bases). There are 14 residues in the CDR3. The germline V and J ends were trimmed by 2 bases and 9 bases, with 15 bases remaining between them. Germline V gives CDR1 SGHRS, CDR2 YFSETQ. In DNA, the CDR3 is TGCGCCAGCAGCTTAGAGGCCCAGGGGACTGAGCAGTTCTTC. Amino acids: CASSLEAQGTEQFF.

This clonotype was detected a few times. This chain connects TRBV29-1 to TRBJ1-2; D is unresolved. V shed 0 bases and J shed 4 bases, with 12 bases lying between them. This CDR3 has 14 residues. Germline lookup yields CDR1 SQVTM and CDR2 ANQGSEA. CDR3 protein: CSVEDRRTGYGYTF. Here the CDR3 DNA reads TGCAGCGTTGAAGATCGGCGGACGGGCTATGGCTACACCTTC.

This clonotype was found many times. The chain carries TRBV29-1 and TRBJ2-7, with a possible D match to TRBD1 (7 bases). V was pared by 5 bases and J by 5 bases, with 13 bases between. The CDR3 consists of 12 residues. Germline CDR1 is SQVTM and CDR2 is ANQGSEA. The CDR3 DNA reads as TGCAGCGTTCCCTCAGGGGGGAACGAGCAGTACTTC. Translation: CSVPSGGNEQYF.

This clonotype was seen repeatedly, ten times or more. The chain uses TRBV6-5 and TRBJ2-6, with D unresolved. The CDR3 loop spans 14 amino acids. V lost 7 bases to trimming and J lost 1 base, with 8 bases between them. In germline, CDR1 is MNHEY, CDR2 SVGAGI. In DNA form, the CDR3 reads TGTGCCAGCACCCAAGGGTCTGGGGCCAACGTCCTGACTTTC. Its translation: CASTQGSGANVLTF.

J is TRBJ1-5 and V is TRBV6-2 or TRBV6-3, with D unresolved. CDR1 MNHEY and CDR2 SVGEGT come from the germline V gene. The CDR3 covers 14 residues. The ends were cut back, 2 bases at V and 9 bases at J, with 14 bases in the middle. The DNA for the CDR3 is TGTGCCAGCAGTTACGCCCAGGCCGCTGGGCCCCAGCATTTT. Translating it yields CASSYAQAAGPQHF.

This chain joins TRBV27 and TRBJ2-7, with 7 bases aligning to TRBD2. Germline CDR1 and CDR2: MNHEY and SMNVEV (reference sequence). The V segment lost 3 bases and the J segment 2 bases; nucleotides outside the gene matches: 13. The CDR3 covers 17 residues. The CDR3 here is CASSFARGRGIPYEQYF. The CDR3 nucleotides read TGTGCCAGCAGTTTCGCGCGAGGGCGGGGGATCCCCTACGAGCAGTACTTC.

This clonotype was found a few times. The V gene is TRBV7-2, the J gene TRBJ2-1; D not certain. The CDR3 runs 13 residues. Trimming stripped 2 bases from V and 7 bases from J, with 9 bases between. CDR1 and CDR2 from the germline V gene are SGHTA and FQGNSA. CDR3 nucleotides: TGTGCCAGCAGCTTATCCTATGATAATGAGCAGTTCTTC. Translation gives CASSLSYDNEQFF.

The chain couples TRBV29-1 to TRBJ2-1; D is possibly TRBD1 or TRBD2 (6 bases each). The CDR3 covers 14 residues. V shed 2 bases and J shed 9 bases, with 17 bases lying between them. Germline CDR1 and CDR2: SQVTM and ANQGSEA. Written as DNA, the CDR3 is TGCAGCGTTGAAAGCCGGGGGCAACGAGGTGAGCAGTTCTTC. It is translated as CSVESRGQRGEQFF.

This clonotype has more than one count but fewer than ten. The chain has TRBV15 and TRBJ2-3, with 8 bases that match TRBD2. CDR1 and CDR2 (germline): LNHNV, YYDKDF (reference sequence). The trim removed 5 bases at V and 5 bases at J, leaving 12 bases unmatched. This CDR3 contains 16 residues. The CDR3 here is CATSVVAGFIGDTQYF. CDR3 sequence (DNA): TGTGCCACCAGCGTAGTAGCGGGGTTCATAGGAGATACGCAGTATTTT.